This T cell receptor beta chain was recorded in a study of vaccination effects on CD4 cells after COVID-19. Sequenced by immunoSEQ multiplex PCR; TCRdb stores in-frame clones only, minus some. This sample has around 25,000 clones, with about 79% found just once. Deletions cut 3 bases from V and 6 bases from J, with 12 bases between. There are 13 residues in the CDR3. The germline gives CDR1 MDHEN, CDR2 SYDVKM. In regard to this clone: Its antigen is as yet unknown.

Viral peptide pools were used in the ViraFEST assay to expand antigen-specific CD4+ T cells, and sequencing came afterward. Cultured cells yielded isolated CD4+ T cells after around 9 days. It was two doses of either the BNT162b2 or mRNA-1273 vaccine that participants received. The chain couples TRBV28 to TRBJ2-7; the D gene is possibly TRBD2 (6 bases). This TCR derives from a human donor who received a COVID-19 vaccine. Some clones in this sample may be carry-over from other donors' samples. The sample in question was CD4+ T cells from PBMCs cultured with SARS-CoV-2 spike peptides, obtained after COVID-19 vaccination. CDR3 DNA sequence: TGTGCCAGCAGTTTTCAGGGTAGCGGCGAGCAGTACGTC. Residues: CASSFQGSGEQYV.